The 14 T cell receptor beta chains given below trace back to one sample, sequenced in a study of cytomegalovirus exposure and HLA in healthy donors. This table comes from immunoSEQ multiplex PCR, and its TCRdb copy is limited to in-frame clones, with some not included. The data hold around 120,000 clones, with around 86% observed a single time. Sample: PBMCs. The receptors stem from a man aged 18-30 years in good health and CMV-seronegative.

This chain connects TRBV11-2 to TRBJ1-1; D is unresolved. V lost 5 bases and J 11 bases, leaving 15 bases between the germline ends. CDR3 size: 12 residues. The germline gives CDR1 SGHAT, CDR2 FQNNGV. The CDR3 region is CASSPGSMGAFF. CDR3 in DNA: TGTGCCAGCAGCCCGGGATCCATGGGGGCTTTCTTT.

The rearrangement uses TRBV6-1 and TRBJ2-3, with a tentative D call TRBD1 (8 bases). CDR1 is MNHNS and CDR2 is SASEGT in the germline V gene. The ends were cut back, 1 base at V and 2 bases at J, with 13 bases in the middle. The CDR3 loop spans 16 amino acids. CDR3 sequence: CASSEGTGGVTDTQYF. The CDR3 bases are TGTGCCAGCAGTGAAGGCACAGGGGGGGTCACAGATACGCAGTATTTT.

This chain links TRBV5-1 with TRBJ2-6; possibly TRBD1 for D (5 bases). The CDR3 has 16 amino acids. From germline, CDR1 is SGHRS and CDR2 YFSETQ. The V end lost 4 bases, the J end lost 1 base, and 12 bases lay between the germline ends. CDR3 nucleotides: TGCGCCAGCAGCCCCCCCGCAGGGTCTGGGGCCAACGTCCTGACTTTC. Its protein is CASSPPAGSGANVLTF.

J is TRBJ1-3 and V is TRBV7-2; D gene uncertain. The V end lost 1 base, the J end lost 0 bases, and 4 bases lay between the germline ends. Germline-derived CDR1 and CDR2 are SGHTA and FQGNSA. CDR3 length: 14 amino acids. CDR3 DNA sequence: TGTGCCAGCAGCTTAGGAGACTCTGGAAACACCATATATTTT. Protein sequence: CASSLGDSGNTIYF.

This clone was seen a single time. The genes are TRBV13 and TRBJ1-1; 7 nucleotides line up with TRBD1. Trimming cost V 5 bases and J 12 bases; bases outside gene matches: 18. Per the germline V gene, CDR1 is PRHDT and CDR2 is FYEKMQ (reference sequence). CDR3 length equals 15 residues. In DNA, the CDR3 is TGTGCCAGCAGCAGAACGACAGGGCCGTCCTTTGTCCCTTTCTTT. Its protein product is CASSRTTGPSFVPFF.

DNA for the CDR3: TGCAGCGTTAGGGGTGTGGGGGCCCCCTCCGGGGAGCTGTTTTTT. It translates to CSVRGVGAPSGELFF. The chain carries TRBV29-1 and TRBJ2-2, with D perhaps matching TRBD1 (6 bases). Trimming stripped 5 bases from V and 6 bases from J, with 19 bases between. CDR1 SQVTM and CDR2 ANQGSEA come from the germline V gene. The CDR3 consists of 15 residues.

J is TRBJ2-1 and V is TRBV7-6, with 11 bases matching TRBD1. This CDR3 has 16 residues. The ends lost 0 bases at V and 2 bases at J; junction bases unmatched: 0. Germline V gives CDR1 SGHVS, CDR2 FNYEAQ. CDR3 DNA sequence: TGTGCCAGCAGCTTAGCGGGACAGGGGGCCTACAATGAGCAGTTCTTC. The encoded protein is CASSLAGQGAYNEQFF.

The chain uses TRBV9 and TRBJ1-2; the D gene is possibly TRBD1 (6 bases). This CDR3 has 16 residues. CDR1 and CDR2 from the germline V gene are SGDLS and YYNGEE. V lost 4 bases and J lost 2, with 18 bases in between. Written as DNA, the CDR3 is TGTGCCAGCAGCCCCGGACTGACAGGAGGAAACTATGGCTACACCTTC. Its translation: CASSPGLTGGNYGYTF.

A single count supports this clone. This chain uses TRBV6-5 with TRBJ2-7, with D tentatively TRBD2 (6 bases). This CDR3 is 14 amino acids long. Per germline, CDR1 MNHEY and CDR2 SVGAGI. V was shortened by 5 bases and J by 2 bases, with 13 bases between the two germline ends. The CDR3 loop reads CASSTPGLTYEQYF. The CDR3 DNA is TGTGCCAGCAGTACCCCGGGACTGACCTACGAGCAGTACTTC.

This chain links TRBV10-3 with TRBJ2-7; 14 nucleotides align to TRBD2. The J segment lost 5 bases and the V segment lost 6 bases, leaving 6 bases of the junction unmatched. This CDR3 spans 15 amino acids. The germline V gene encodes CDR1 ENHRY and CDR2 SYGVKD. The DNA for the CDR3 is TGTGCCATCAGCCCGGGACTAGCGGGAGCCCACGAGCAGTACTTC. Translated: CAISPGLAGAHEQYF.

The chain recombines TRBV30 with TRBJ2-2, with 8 bases identical to TRBD1. V was pared by 1 base and J by 6 bases, with 7 bases of the junction left unmatched. This CDR3 is built from 15 residues. The germline gives CDR1 GTSNPN, CDR2 SVGIG (reference sequence). The CDR3: CAWSGGGQGSGELFF. CDR3 coding DNA: TGTGCCTGGAGTGGTGGTGGACAGGGATCCGGGGAGCTGTTTTTT.

The chain carries TRBV7-9 and TRBJ1-1; D call uncertain. Between the trimmed V and J ends, which lost 7 bases and 7 bases, there was a span of 10 bases. From germline, CDR1 is SEHNR and CDR2 FQNEAQ (reference sequence). The CDR3 runs to 11 residues. The CDR3, as DNA: TGTGCCAGCACTACGCCCAATGAAGCTTTCTTT. It translates to CASTTPNEAFF. Filled out from reference TRBV7-9 and TRBJ1-1, the complete variable domain reads DTGVSQNPRHKITKRGQNVTFRCDPISEHNRLYWYRQTLGQGPEFLTYFQNEAQLEKSRLLSDRFSAERPKGSFSTLEIQRTEQGDSAMYLCASTTPNEAFFGQGTRLTVV.

This clone turned up a few times. The chain joins TRBV6-1 to TRBJ2-1, with a weak D call TRBD2 (6 bases). V lost 4 bases to trimming and J lost 5 bases, with 15 bases between them. Per germline, CDR1 MNHNS and CDR2 SASEGT. The CDR3 runs to 15 residues. The CDR3 coding sequence is TGTGCCAGCAGTGCGACTAGTTGGGGGGACAATGAGCAGTTCTTC. This codes for CASSATSWGDNEQFF.

This rearrangement joins TRBV7-2 to TRBJ1-2; D remains unclear. Between the trimmed V and J ends, which lost 10 bases and 6 bases, there was a span of 9 bases. CDR3 size: 10 residues. CDR1 is SGHTA, CDR2 FQGNSA, per germline. CDR3 sequence reads: CAIWGDGYTF. Here the CDR3 DNA reads TGTGCCATTTGGGGAGATGGCTACACCTTC.